These 21 T cell receptor beta chains came from one sample sequenced in a study of blood T cell repertoires in COVID-19. The method was immunoSEQ multiplex PCR; TCRdb's version includes in-frame clones alone and lacks a portion of them. The table includes 200,000 to 300,000 clones, about 86% detected once. Sequenced input: peripheral blood. Every receptor here comes from a man aged 25 to 40 with active or convalescent COVID-19.

The gene calls are TRBV7-9 and TRBJ2-5, with 11 bases lining up with TRBD1. The CDR3 runs 15 residues. CDR1 SEHNR and CDR2 FQNEAQ come from the germline V gene (reference sequence). V gave up 3 bases and J gave up 1 base; unmatched junction bases: 1. The CDR3: CASSLGQGVQETQYF. The CDR3 nucleotides are TGTGCCAGCAGCTTGGGACAGGGGGTCCAAGAGACCCAGTACTTC.

V and J are TRBV19 and TRBJ1-4; perhaps TRBD1 as D (6 bases). The CDR3 totals 14 residues. V was cut by 7 bases and J by 8 bases, with 17 bases left in between. CDR1 and CDR2 from the germline V gene are LNHDA and SQIVND (reference sequence). CDR3 protein: CASTEQGFFEKLFF. The CDR3 coding sequence is TGTGCCAGTACCGAACAGGGCTTTTTCGAAAAACTGTTTTTT. Full variable domain (rest looked up from reference TRBV19 and TRBJ1-4): DGGITQSPKYLFRKEGQNVTLSCEQNLNHDAMYWYRQDPGQGLRLIYYSQIVNDFQKGDIAEGYSVSREKKESFPLTVTSAQKNPTAFYLCASTEQGFFEKLFFGSGTQLSVL.

The rearrangement links TRBV5-1 to TRBJ2-7, with 9 bases fitting TRBD1. This CDR3 region has 16 residues. V lost 4 bases to trimming and J lost 0 bases; unmatched junction nucleotides: 8. Germline lookup yields CDR1 SGHRS and CDR2 YFSETQ. CDR3 loop: CASSPRGQGSSYEQYF. DNA of the CDR3: TGCGCCAGCAGCCCCCGTGGACAGGGGAGCTCCTACGAGCAGTACTTC. Variable domain in full (rest from reference TRBV5-1 and TRBJ2-7): KAGVTQTPRYLIKTRGQQVTLSCSPISGHRSVSWYQQTPGQGLQFLFEYFSETQRNKGNFPGRFSGRQFSNSRSEMNVSTLELGDSALYLCASSPRGQGSSYEQYFGPGTRLTVT.

The rearrangement links TRBV19 to TRBJ2-7; D is ambiguous. The germline CDR1 and CDR2 sequences are LNHDA and SQIVND (reference sequence). This CDR3 comprises 13 residues. V shed 3 bases and J shed 2 bases, with 8 bases lying between them. The CDR3: CASSINLAYEQYF. The CDR3 DNA follows: TGTGCCAGTAGTATTAACTTAGCCTACGAGCAGTACTTC.

In DNA form, the CDR3 reads TGTGCCAGTAGTGTTATCTCGCGGGGCAATCAGCCCCAGCATTTT. Its protein is CASSVISRGNQPQHF. The chain links TRBV19 to TRBJ1-5; D is unresolved. The CDR3 sequence is 15 residues long. The V end was cut by 5 bases, the J end by 2 bases, with 13 bases between. Germline V gene sequence: CDR1 LNHDA, CDR2 SQIVND (reference sequence).

The chain recombines TRBV4-1 with TRBJ2-4; 9 bases are a match to TRBD2. CDR1 is MGHRA, CDR2 YSYEKL, per germline. The CDR3 totals 18 residues. The J segment lost 1 base and the V segment lost 1 base, leaving 8 bases of the junction unmatched. Here the CDR3 reads CASSQVHGSGGAKNIQYF. CDR3 in DNA: TGCGCCAGCAGCCAAGTCCACGGAAGCGGGGGGGCCAAAAACATTCAGTACTTC.

V gene TRBV19 combines with J gene TRBJ1-2; the match to TRBD1 covers 10 bases. V lost 3 bases, J lost 5 bases, and 9 bases stayed unmatched. The germline V gene encodes CDR1 LNHDA and CDR2 SQIVND (reference sequence). This CDR3 has 16 amino acids. The DNA of the CDR3 is TGTGCCAGTAGTATCCCCTCGCAGGGACAGGGGTATGGCTACACCTTC. This gives the protein CASSIPSQGQGYGYTF.

This rearrangement joins TRBV9 to TRBJ2-3; TRBD2 might be the D (7 bases). This CDR3 has 18 amino acids. Germline V lookup: CDR1 SGDLS, CDR2 YYNGEE. The V end lost 4 bases, the J end lost 2 bases, and 23 bases lay between the germline ends. DNA for the CDR3: TGTGCCAGCAGCCCCCCCGAGGGAGGGGGGCGGGTCACAGATACGCAGTATTTT. This encodes CASSPPEGGGRVTDTQYF.

The chain employs TRBV7-9 and TRBJ1-2; D is perhaps TRBD1 (5 bases). Deletions cut 3 bases from V and 2 bases from J, with 13 bases between. Per germline, CDR1 SEHNR and CDR2 FQNEAQ (reference sequence). This CDR3 contains 15 residues. The CDR3 region is CASSLASDSNYGYTF. Here the CDR3 DNA reads TGTGCCAGCAGCTTGGCATCAGACAGCAACTATGGCTACACCTTC. Combining the CDR3 with reference TRBV7-9 and TRBJ1-2 gives the whole variable domain DTGVSQNPRHKITKRGQNVTFRCDPISEHNRLYWYRQTLGQGPEFLTYFQNEAQLEKSRLLSDRFSAERPKGSFSTLEIQRTEQGDSAMYLCASSLASDSNYGYTFGSGTRLTVV.

The rearrangement uses TRBV9 and TRBJ2-7; 11 bases are a match to TRBD2. CDR3 length: 16 residues. J lost 5 bases, V lost 0 bases, and 7 bases had no gene match. Germline V gene data show CDR1 as SGDLS and CDR2 as YYNGEE. In nucleotides, the CDR3 is TGTGCCAGCAGCGTAGGTAGCGGGGGGGCGTCGGACGAGCAGTACTTC. It translates to CASSVGSGGASDEQYF.

J is TRBJ2-7 and V is TRBV5-6, with a weak D call TRBD1 (8 bases). The CDR3 extends over 14 amino acids. Germline loops: CDR1 SGHDT, CDR2 YYEEEE. The germline V and J ends were trimmed by 4 bases and 6 bases, with 17 bases remaining between them. CDR3 sequence: CASSTQGGRREQYF. Written as DNA, the CDR3 is TGTGCCAGCAGCACACAGGGGGGGAGGCGCGAGCAGTACTTC.

The chain has TRBV19 and TRBJ2-2, with D possibly TRBD1 on 6 matching bases. The CDR3 length is 14 residues. Trimming stripped 8 bases from V and 2 bases from J, with 12 bases between. CDR1 is LNHDA, CDR2 SQIVND, per germline (reference sequence). DNA of the CDR3: TGTGCCAGTTCTCCCAGGGGAAACACCGGGGAGCTGTTTTTT. Translating it yields CASSPRGNTGELFF. Combining the CDR3 with reference TRBV19 and TRBJ2-2 gives the whole variable domain DGGITQSPKYLFRKEGQNVTLSCEQNLNHDAMYWYRQDPGQGLRLIYYSQIVNDFQKGDIAEGYSVSREKKESFPLTVTSAQKNPTAFYLCASSPRGNTGELFFGEGSRLTVL.

This rearrangement joins TRBV15 to TRBJ1-3; 7 bases are shared with TRBD1. CDR3 size: 17 residues. The germline gives CDR1 LNHNV, CDR2 YYDKDF (reference sequence). Trimming cost V 4 bases and J 4 bases; bases outside gene matches: 13. The CDR3 protein is CATSKDYGEGAGNTIYF. In DNA, the CDR3 is TGTGCCACCAGCAAGGATTATGGCGAGGGGGCGGGAAACACCATATATTTT.

This chain connects TRBV29-1 to TRBJ2-1, with TRBD2 identical over 9 bases. Germline lookup yields CDR1 SQVTM and CDR2 ANQGSEA. V was clipped by 4 bases and J by 4 bases; unmatched bases: 8. The CDR3 has 15 residues. This chain's CDR3 is CSVGPPAGGYNEQFF. CDR3 DNA: TGCAGCGTTGGACCCCCTGCGGGGGGGTACAATGAGCAGTTCTTC.

This clone was counted between two and nine times. V gene TRBV3-1 (or the pseudogene TRBV3-2) combines with J gene TRBJ1-1; tentative D call: TRBD1 (6 bases). Germline V gene lookup returns CDR1 LGHDT and CDR2 YNNKEL (reference sequence). The CDR3 consists of 13 residues. V lost 5 bases to trimming and J lost 6 bases, with 13 bases between them. CDR3 in DNA: TGTGCCAGCAGCGTAACAGGGAGCGCTGAAGCTTTCTTT. Amino acids: CASSVTGSAEAFF.

V gene TRBV4-2 combines with J gene TRBJ2-7; tentative D call: TRBD1 (6 bases). CDR3 size: 17 residues. V was clipped by 0 bases and J by 2 bases, with 17 bases between them. Germline loops: CDR1 LGHNA, CDR2 YNFKEQ. The CDR3 nucleotides are TGTGCCAGCAGCCAAGATATCGGGACACCAAGGGCCTACGAGCAGTACTTC. This gives the protein CASSQDIGTPRAYEQYF.

The rearrangement links TRBV2 to TRBJ1-6; 8 bases are shared with TRBD1. With V trimmed by 5 bases and J by 7 bases, 10 bases remained unmatched. The CDR3 runs to 16 residues. Germline CDR1 SNHLY, CDR2 FYNNEI. CDR3 sequence: CASSKTGGQVNSPLHF. In DNA, the CDR3 is TGTGCCAGCAGTAAAACAGGGGGGCAGGTCAATTCACCCCTCCACTTT.

V usage is TRBV15 and J usage is TRBJ1-2; 7 nucleotides match TRBD1. V lost 5 bases to trimming and J lost 6 bases; unmatched junction nucleotides: 12. The CDR3 runs to 15 residues. Germline lookup yields CDR1 LNHNV and CDR2 YYDKDF (reference sequence). The CDR3 DNA reads TGTGCCACCAGCGGTTTCCTGGACAGGATAGATGGCTACACCTTC. Its translation is CATSGFLDRIDGYTF.

V usage is TRBV6-5 and J usage is TRBJ1-5; D remains unclear. V was clipped by 2 bases and J by 8 bases, with 10 bases between them. This CDR3 region has 13 residues. CDR1 and CDR2 from the germline V gene are MNHEY and SVGAGI. CDR3 coding DNA: TGTGCCAGCAGTTACGGAGGGTTCGAGCCCCAGCATTTT. Its translation is CASSYGGFEPQHF.

V usage is TRBV25-1 and J usage is TRBJ1-2; possible D gene TRBD1, 6 bases. The CDR3 is made up of 13 amino acids. Trimming pared 5 bases from V and 7 bases from J, leaving 14 bases between. Germline V gene sequence: CDR1 MGHDK, CDR2 SYGVNS. The CDR3 DNA reads as TGTGCCAGCAGTCCAGACGGGGGGGCTGGCTACACCTTC. This translates into CASSPDGGAGYTF.

The chain combines TRBV4-3 with TRBJ2-1; 10 nucleotides agree with TRBD1. This CDR3 is 15 amino acids long. The junction had 5 bases not matched to a gene; V was cut back by 2 bases and J by 7 bases. Germline V gives CDR1 LGHNA, CDR2 YSLEER. CDR3 bases: TGCGCCAGCAGCCAAAGACAGGGGGCCTTGAATGAGCAGTTCTTC. It yields the protein CASSQRQGALNEQFF.